This T cell receptor (beta chain) came from a study of T cell responses to AZD1222 COVID-19 vaccine. The study, taken as a whole, reports: Every sample of the repertoires postdated the peak T cell response. Targeting of unmutated variant regions was reportedly seen in nearly half of spike-specific TCRs. Baseline antibody screening turned up just a handful of seropositive AZD1222 recipients. Across the whole spike, CD4 TCRs peaked at regions 160-218 and 743-854.

With 5 bases removed from V and 4 bases from J, the gap between germline ends came to 12 bases. This CDR3 region has 13 residues. Germline V lookup: CDR1 LNHDA, CDR2 SQIVND (reference sequence). With respect to this clone: The antigen remains unidentified.

Using immunoSEQ multiplex PCR, the repertoire was profiled, and TCRdb retains in-frame clones only, with some absent. The sample consists of about 150,000 clones, 70% to 90% of them appearing once. Sequenced here: peripheral blood, sampled after recovery from COVID-19. This TCR was sampled from an adult who had recovered from COVID-19. The V and J genes are TRBV19 and TRBJ2-7, with TRBD1 as a possible D gene (6 bases). The DNA of the CDR3 is TGTGCCAGTAGTCGCAGGGGTGAATACGAGCAGTACTTC. It encodes CASSRRGEYEQYF.